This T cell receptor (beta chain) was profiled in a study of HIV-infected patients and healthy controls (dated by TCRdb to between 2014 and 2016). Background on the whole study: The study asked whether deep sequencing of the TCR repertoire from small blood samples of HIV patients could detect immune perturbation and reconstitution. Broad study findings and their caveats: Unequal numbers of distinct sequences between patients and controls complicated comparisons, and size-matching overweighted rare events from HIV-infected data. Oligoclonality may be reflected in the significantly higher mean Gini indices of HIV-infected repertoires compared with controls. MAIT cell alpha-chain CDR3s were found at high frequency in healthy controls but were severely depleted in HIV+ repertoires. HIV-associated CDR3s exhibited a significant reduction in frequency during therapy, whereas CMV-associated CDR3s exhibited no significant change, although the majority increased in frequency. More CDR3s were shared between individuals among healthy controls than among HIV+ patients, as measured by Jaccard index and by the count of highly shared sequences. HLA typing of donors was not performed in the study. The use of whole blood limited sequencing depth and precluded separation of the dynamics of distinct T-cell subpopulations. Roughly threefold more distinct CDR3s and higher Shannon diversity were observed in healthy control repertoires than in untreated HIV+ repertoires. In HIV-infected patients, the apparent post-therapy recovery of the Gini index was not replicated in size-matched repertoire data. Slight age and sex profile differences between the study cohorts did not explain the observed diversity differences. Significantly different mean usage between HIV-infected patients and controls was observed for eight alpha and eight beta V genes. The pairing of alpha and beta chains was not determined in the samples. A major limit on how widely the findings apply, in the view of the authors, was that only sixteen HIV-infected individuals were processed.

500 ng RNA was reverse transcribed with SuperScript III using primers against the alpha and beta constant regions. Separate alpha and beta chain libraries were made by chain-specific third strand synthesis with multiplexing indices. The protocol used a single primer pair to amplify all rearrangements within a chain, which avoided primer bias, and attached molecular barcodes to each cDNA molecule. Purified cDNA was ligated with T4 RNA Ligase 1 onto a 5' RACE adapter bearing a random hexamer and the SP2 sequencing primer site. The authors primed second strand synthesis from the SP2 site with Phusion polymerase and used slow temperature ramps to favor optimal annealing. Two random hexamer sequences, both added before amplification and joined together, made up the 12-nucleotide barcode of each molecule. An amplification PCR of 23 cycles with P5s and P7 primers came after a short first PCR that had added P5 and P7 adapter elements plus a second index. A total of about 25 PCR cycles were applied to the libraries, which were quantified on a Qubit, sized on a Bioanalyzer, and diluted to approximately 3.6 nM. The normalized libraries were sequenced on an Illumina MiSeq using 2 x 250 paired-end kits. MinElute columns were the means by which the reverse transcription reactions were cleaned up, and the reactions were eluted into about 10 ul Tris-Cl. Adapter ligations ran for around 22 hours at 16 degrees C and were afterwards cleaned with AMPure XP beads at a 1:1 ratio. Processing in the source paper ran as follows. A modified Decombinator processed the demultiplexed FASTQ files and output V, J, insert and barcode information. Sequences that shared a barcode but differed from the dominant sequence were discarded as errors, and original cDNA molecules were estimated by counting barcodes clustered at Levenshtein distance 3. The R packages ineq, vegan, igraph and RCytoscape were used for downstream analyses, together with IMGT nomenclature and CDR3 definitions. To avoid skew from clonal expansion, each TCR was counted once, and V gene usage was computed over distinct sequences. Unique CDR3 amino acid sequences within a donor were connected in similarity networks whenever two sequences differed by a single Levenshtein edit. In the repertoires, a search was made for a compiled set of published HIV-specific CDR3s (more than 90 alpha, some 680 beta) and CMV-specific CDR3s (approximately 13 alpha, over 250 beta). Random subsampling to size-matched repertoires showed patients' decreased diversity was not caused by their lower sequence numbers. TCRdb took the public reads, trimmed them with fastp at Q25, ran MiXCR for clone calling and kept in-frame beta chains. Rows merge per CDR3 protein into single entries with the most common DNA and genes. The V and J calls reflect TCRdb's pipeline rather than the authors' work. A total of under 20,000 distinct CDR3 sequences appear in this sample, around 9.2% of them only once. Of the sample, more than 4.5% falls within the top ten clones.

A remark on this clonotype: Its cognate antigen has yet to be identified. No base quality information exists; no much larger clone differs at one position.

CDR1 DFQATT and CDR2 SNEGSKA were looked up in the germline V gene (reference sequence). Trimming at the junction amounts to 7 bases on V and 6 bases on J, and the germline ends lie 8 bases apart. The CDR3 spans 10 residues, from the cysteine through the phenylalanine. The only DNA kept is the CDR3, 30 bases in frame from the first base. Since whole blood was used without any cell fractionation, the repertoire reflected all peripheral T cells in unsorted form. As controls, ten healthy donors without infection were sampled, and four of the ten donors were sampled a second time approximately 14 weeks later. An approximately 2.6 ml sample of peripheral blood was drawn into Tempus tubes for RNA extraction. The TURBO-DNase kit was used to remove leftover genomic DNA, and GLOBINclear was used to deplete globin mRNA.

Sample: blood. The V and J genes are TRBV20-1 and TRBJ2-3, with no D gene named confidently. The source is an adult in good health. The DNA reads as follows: TGCAGTGGGGATTCGGATACGCAGTATTTT. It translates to CSGDSDTQYF.